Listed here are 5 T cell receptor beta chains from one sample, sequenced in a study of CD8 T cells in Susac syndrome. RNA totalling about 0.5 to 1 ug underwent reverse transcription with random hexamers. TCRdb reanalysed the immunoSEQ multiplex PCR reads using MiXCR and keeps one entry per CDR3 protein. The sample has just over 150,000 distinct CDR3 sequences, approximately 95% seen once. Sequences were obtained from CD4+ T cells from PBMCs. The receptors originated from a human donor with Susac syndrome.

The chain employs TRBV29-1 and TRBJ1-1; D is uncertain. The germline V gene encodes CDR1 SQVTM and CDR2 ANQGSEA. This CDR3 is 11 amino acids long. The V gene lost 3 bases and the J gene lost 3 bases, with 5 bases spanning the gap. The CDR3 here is CSVEGYTEAFF. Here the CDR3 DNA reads TGCAGCGTTGAGGGCTACACTGAAGCTTTCTTT.

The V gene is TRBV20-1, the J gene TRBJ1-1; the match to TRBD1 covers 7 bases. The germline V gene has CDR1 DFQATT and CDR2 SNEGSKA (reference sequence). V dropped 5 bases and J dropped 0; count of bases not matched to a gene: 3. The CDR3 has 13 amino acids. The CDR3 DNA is TGCAGTGCTGAAGACAGGGTGAACACTGAAGCTTTCTTT. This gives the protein CSAEDRVNTEAFF.

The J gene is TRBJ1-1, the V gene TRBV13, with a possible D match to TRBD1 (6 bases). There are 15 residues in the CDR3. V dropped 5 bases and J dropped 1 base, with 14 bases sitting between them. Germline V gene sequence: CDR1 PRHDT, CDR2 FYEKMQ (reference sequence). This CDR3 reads CASSLPGGPNTEAFF. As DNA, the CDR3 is TGTGCCAGCAGCCTCCCCGGGGGCCCGAACACTGAAGCTTTCTTT.

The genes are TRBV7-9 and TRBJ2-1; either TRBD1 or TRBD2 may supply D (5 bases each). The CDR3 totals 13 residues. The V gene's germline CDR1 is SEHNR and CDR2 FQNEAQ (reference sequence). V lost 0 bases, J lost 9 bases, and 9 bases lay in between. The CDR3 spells CASSLAGTLEQFF. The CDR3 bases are TGTGCCAGCAGCTTAGCTGGGACGCTTGAGCAGTTCTTC.

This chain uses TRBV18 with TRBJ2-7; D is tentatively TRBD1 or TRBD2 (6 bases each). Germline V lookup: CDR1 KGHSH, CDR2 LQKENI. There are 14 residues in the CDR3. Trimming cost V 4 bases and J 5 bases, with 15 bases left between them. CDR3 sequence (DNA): TGTGCCAGCTCACGACGAACAGGGAGGAACGAGCAGTACTTC. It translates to CASSRRTGRNEQYF.